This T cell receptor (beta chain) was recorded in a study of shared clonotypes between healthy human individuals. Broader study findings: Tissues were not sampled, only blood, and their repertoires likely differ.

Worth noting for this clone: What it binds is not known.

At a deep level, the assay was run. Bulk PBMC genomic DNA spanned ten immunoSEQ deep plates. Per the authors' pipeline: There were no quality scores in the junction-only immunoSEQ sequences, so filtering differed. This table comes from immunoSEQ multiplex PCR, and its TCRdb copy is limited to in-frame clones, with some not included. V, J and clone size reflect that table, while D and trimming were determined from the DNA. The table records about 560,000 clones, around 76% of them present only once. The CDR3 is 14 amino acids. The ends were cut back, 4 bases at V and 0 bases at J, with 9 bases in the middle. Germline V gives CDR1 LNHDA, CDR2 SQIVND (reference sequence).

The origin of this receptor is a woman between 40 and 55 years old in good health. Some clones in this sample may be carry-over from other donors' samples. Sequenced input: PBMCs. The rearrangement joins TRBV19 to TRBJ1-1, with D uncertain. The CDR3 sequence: CASSTHPVNTEAFF. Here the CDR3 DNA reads TGTGCCAGTAGTACCCACCCAGTGAACACTGAAGCTTTCTTT.